This T cell receptor beta chain comes out of a study of T-cell memory formation after mild COVID-19. TCRdb reanalysed the 5' RACE reads using MiXCR and keeps one entry per CDR3 protein. The data show roughly 130,000 distinct CDR3 sequences, with approximately 17% seen just once and around 4.8% held by the top ten. There are many counts of this clonotype. CDR3 length: 14 amino acids. Germline CDR1 reads SGDLS; CDR2 reads YYNGEE. V was clipped by 5 bases and J by 2 bases, with 12 bases between them. Sequences were obtained from PBMCs or a T cell subset sorted from them (not recorded which). This sequence joins TRBV9 and TRBJ2-3; D not certain. The sequence came from a man in his late teens or twenties who had mild COVID-19 (a few samples of this study predate the infection). Cell type and time point are not known. CDR3 amino acids: CASRGRTNTDTQYF. The CDR3 DNA is TGTGCCAGCAGGGGCCGGACCAACACAGATACGCAGTATTTT. Based on the CDR3 plus reference TRBV9 and TRBJ2-3, the full variable domain is DSGVTQTPKHLITATGQRVTLRCSPRSGDLSVYWYQQSLDQGLQFLIQYYNGEERAKGNILERFSAQQFPDLHSELNLSSLELGDSALYFCASRGRTNTDTQYFGPGTRLTVL.